Below, 17 T cell receptor beta chains from the same sample are listed, as sequenced in a study of CXCR3-negative and CXCR3-positive naive CD8 T cells. Researchers prepared the TRB cDNA libraries using 5' RACE with UMI labels. TCRdb reprocessed the 5' RACE reads, with one entry per CDR3 protein and no DNA. Seen in this sample are more than 45,000 distinct CDR3 sequences; the ten most common clones hold 15%. The sequenced material came from memory CD8+ T cells from blood. These receptors came from a human donor in good health. Some clones in this sample may be carry-over from other donors' samples.

The chain couples TRBV28 to TRBJ1-1. The CDR3 loop spans 16 amino acids. Germline V gene data show CDR1 as MDHEN and CDR2 as SYDVKM. The CDR3 reads CASSFPPGATNTEAFF.

The rearrangement joins TRBV15 to TRBJ1-2; no DNA is available, so the TRBD1 call from TCRdb remains unchecked. Germline values: CDR1 LNHNV, CDR2 YYDKDF (reference sequence). The CDR3 is made up of 17 amino acids. CDR3 protein: CATSSGMRAGGNYGYTF. The full variable domain, in which reference TRBV15 and TRBJ1-2 provide the parts outside the CDR3, is DAMVIQNPRYQVTQFGKPVTLSCSQTLNHNVMYWYQQKSSQAPKLLFHYYDKDFNNEADTPDNFQSRRPNTSFCFLDIRSPGLGDTAMYLCATSSGMRAGGNYGYTFGSGTRLTVV.

The rearrangement joins TRBV29-1 to TRBJ2-7; with no DNA, the TCRdb D assignment of TRBD2 cannot be verified. The CDR3 is 13 residues long. Germline CDR1 reads SQVTM; CDR2 reads ANQGSEA. CDR3: CSVDGGSQETQYF.

The chain employs TRBV12-3 or TRBV12-4 and TRBJ1-4; TCRdb names TRBD1, which stays unverified in the absence of DNA. This CDR3 is built from 14 residues. The CDR3 sequence is CASSPFGQGEKLFF.

The CDR3 spells CASSQLEAVQTQYF. The V gene is TRBV5-5, the J gene TRBJ2-5; the D call of TRBD2 rests on TCRdb alone, since no DNA is present to check it. This CDR3 spans 14 amino acids. Per the germline V gene, CDR1 is SGHKS and CDR2 is YYEKEE (reference sequence).

This chain links TRBV15 with TRBJ2-7; the TCRdb D gene call, TRBD2, has no DNA to confirm it. Germline V lookup: CDR1 LNHNV, CDR2 YYDKDF (reference sequence). The CDR3 is 13 amino acids. The CDR3 sequence is CATSTEGVHEQYF.

This rearrangement joins TRBV29-1 to TRBJ2-1; lacking DNA, the TRBD1 call made by TCRdb goes unchecked. This CDR3 spans 15 amino acids. CDR1 and CDR2 from the germline V gene are SQVTM and ANQGSEA. The CDR3 region is CSAAGTGRGYNEQFF.

The V call is TRBV7-9, the J call TRBJ2-1; TCRdb names TRBD1, which stays unverified in the absence of DNA. The CDR3 has 12 residues. Per germline, CDR1 SEHNR and CDR2 FQNEAQ (reference sequence). The CDR3 loop is CASSPGLERSFF.

The genes are TRBV29-1 and TRBJ2-1; TCRdb's D gene call, TRBD1, goes unchecked for lack of DNA. This CDR3 is 15 amino acids long. Germline assignment: CDR1 SQVTM and CDR2 ANQGSEA. The CDR3 region is CSFSSNRDRLSGQFF.

The chain joins TRBV29-1 to TRBJ2-3; TCRdb picks TRBD1, but there is no DNA to check that call. Germline CDR1 is SQVTM and CDR2 is ANQGSEA. The CDR3 extends over 16 amino acids. This chain's CDR3 is CSVEARGTPGTDTQYF.

By frequency, this clonotype registers medium-sized. The chain is built from TRBV6-2 or TRBV6-3 and TRBJ1-5. Germline V lookup: CDR1 MNHEY, CDR2 SVGEGT. The CDR3 contains 17 residues. This CDR3 reads CASSYSEIPYSNQPQHF.

The genes are TRBV20-1 and TRBJ1-1. The CDR3 is made up of 17 amino acids. Germline lookup yields CDR1 DFQATT and CDR2 SNEGSKA (reference sequence). The CDR3 region is CSARDRELTAQDTEAFF.

This clonotype is identified as medium-sized from frequency. V gene TRBV20-1 combines with J gene TRBJ2-1; there is no DNA to check the TCRdb D call of TRBD2. Germline CDR1 reads DFQATT; CDR2 reads SNEGSKA (reference sequence). This CDR3 comprises 15 residues. This chain's CDR3 is CSATELAGGYNEQFF.

The chain combines TRBV27 with TRBJ2-3; checking the TCRdb D call of TRBD2 is not possible without DNA. Germline V gene sequence: CDR1 MNHEY, CDR2 SMNVEV (reference sequence). The CDR3 is 16 residues long. The CDR3 spells CASSKKAGASTDTQYF.

The V gene is TRBV4-3, the J gene TRBJ2-2; without DNA, the TCRdb call of TRBD1 cannot be checked. Germline V CDR1 and CDR2: LGHNA, YSLEER. The CDR3 is 15 residues long. The CDR3 here is CASSLSGTGTGELFF.

The chain links TRBV6-4 to TRBJ2-1; absent DNA, TCRdb's TRBD1 call cannot be checked. CDR1 is MRHNA, CDR2 SNTAGT, per germline. CDR3 length: 15 residues. CDR3: CASSDSQGTYNEQFF.

The chain couples TRBV20-1 to TRBJ1-1; checking the TCRdb D call of TRBD1 is not possible without DNA. This CDR3 has 15 amino acids. In germline, CDR1 is DFQATT, CDR2 SNEGSKA (reference sequence). This CDR3 reads CSARGDRGGFGEAFF.